This passage covers 32 T cell receptor beta chains from one sample sequenced in a study of Ad26.COV2.S vaccination and SARS-CoV-2 variants. Only in-frame clones appear in the TCRdb table, and some are missing; sequencing was by immunoSEQ multiplex PCR. This table holds about 350,000 clones, around 84% found once. Stated treatment: around 19 received Ad26.COV2.S at low or high dose, single or two shots; about 5 received placebo; per-sample allocation not given. Sampling was performed 63 days after the first vaccine or placebo injection. The specimen comprised peripheral blood, sampled in a trial of Ad26.COV2.S vaccine versus placebo. These receptors were collected from a person aged 18-65 years who received the Ad26.COV2.S COVID-19 vaccine or a placebo.

This clone occurred a few times. The J gene is TRBJ1-3, the V gene TRBV7-9; D is undetermined. V lost 6 bases and J lost 4, with 13 bases in between. Germline V CDR1 and CDR2: SEHNR, FQNEAQ (reference sequence). This CDR3 region has 14 residues. The CDR3 coding sequence is TGTGCCAGCAGTTCGTACTCCGCCGGAAACACCATATATTTT. It yields the protein CASSSYSAGNTIYF.

V gene TRBV6-5 combines with J gene TRBJ2-4, with D perhaps matching TRBD2 (5 bases). Germline V gene lookup returns CDR1 MNHEY and CDR2 SVGAGI. The CDR3 loop spans 12 amino acids. V gave up 5 bases and J gave up 13 bases, with 15 bases separating them. The CDR3 loop is CASSNQLLEQYF. For the CDR3, the DNA is TGTGCCAGCAGTAACCAACTACTAGAACAGTACTTC.

The chain employs TRBV5-1 and TRBJ2-3; 12 bases agree with TRBD1. With 0 bases clipped from V and 4 bases from J, the junction kept 3 bases outside the gene matches. The CDR3 sequence is 16 residues long. Germline V CDR1 and CDR2: SGHRS, YFSETQ. The CDR3 region has the DNA TGCGCCAGCAGCTTGGCCGGGACAGGGGGCGCAGATACGCAGTATTTT. Encoded protein: CASSLAGTGGADTQYF.

This clone has a handful of counts. The chain combines TRBV29-1 with TRBJ2-7; 9 nucleotides agree with TRBD1. Per the germline V gene, CDR1 is SQVTM and CDR2 is ANQGSEA. V lost 4 bases and J lost 1; bases outside the gene matches: 5. The CDR3 runs 14 residues. The CDR3 DNA is TGCAGCGTTGTAGGGACAGGGATTTCCTACGAGCAGTACTTC. Translated: CSVVGTGISYEQYF.

The chain couples TRBV2 to TRBJ2-7; a possible D gene is TRBD1 (6 bases). V was cut by 5 bases and J by 4 bases, with 9 bases left in between. From germline, CDR1 is SNHLY and CDR2 FYNNEI. This CDR3 is 12 amino acids long. CDR3 in amino acids: CASSSQGYEQYF. CDR3 bases: TGTGCCAGCAGTTCACAGGGTTACGAGCAGTACTTC.

The V and J genes are TRBV28 and TRBJ1-5; D is possibly TRBD1 (6 bases). The CDR3 loop spans 16 amino acids. Germline V gene data show CDR1 as MDHEN and CDR2 as SYDVKM. Deletions cut 2 bases from V and 6 bases from J, with 17 bases between. CDR3 loop: CASSLREGGKGQPQHF. CDR3 coding DNA: TGTGCCAGCAGTTTAAGGGAAGGGGGAAAGGGTCAGCCCCAGCATTTT.

The chain carries TRBV5-6 and TRBJ1-1; D unclear. Germline CDR1 SGHDT, CDR2 YYEEEE. The V end was cut by 4 bases, the J end by 4 bases, with 14 bases between. This CDR3 is 14 amino acids long. The CDR3 DNA sequence: TGTGCCAGCAGCAGAGGGCTCTTGCTCACTGAAGCTTTCTTT. This codes for CASSRGLLLTEAFF.

The CDR3 DNA reads as TGTGCCAGCAGTCCCCGGTTTGGAAGCTCTGGGGCCAACGTCCTGACTTTC. The encoded protein is CASSPRFGSSGANVLTF. The V gene is TRBV28, the J gene TRBJ2-6; no firm D call. CDR3 length: 17 amino acids. The ends were cut back, 5 bases at V and 0 bases at J, with 14 bases in the middle. Germline assignment: CDR1 MDHEN and CDR2 SYDVKM.

The chain combines TRBV7-6 with TRBJ2-3; 11 positions agree with TRBD2. Per germline, CDR1 SGHVS and CDR2 FNYEAQ. CDR3 length equals 17 residues. V gave up 5 bases and J gave up 1 base; unmatched junction bases: 8. The CDR3 loop is CASSPLLAGVRTDTQYF. CDR3 sequence (DNA): TGTGCCAGCAGCCCTCTACTAGCGGGGGTTCGCACAGATACGCAGTATTTT.

The chain uses TRBV28 and TRBJ1-3, with 7 bases that match TRBD1. Per the germline V gene, CDR1 is MDHEN and CDR2 is SYDVKM. V trimming: 5 bases; J trimming: 3 bases; junction bases outside the gene matches: 10. This CDR3 has 16 residues. The CDR3 DNA reads as TGTGCCAGCAGTACCTTGACAGGGTTCTTTGGAAACACCATATATTTT. As protein: CASSTLTGFFGNTIYF.

The chain is built from TRBV11-3 and TRBJ2-1; D is undetermined. The CDR3 is 15 residues long. Germline V gene data show CDR1 as SGHNT and CDR2 as YENEEA. Trimming left V 5 bases short and J 0 bases short, with 11 bases between. CDR3 DNA: TGTGCCAGCAGCCCAGACCCCGACTCCTACAATGAGCAGTTCTTC. It specifies CASSPDPDSYNEQFF. Drawing the rest from reference TRBV11-3 and TRBJ2-1, the complete variable domain is EAGVVQSPRYKIIEKKQPVAFWCNPISGHNTLYWYLQNLGQGPELLIRYENEEAVDDSQLPKDRFSAERLKGVDSTLKIQPAELGDSAVYLCASSPDPDSYNEQFFGPGTRLTVL.

The J gene is TRBJ2-2, the V gene TRBV6-5; no firm D call. Germline CDR1 is MNHEY and CDR2 is SVGAGI. V dropped 2 bases and J dropped 2 bases, with 0 bases sitting between them. This CDR3 has 12 residues. The CDR3 nucleotides are TGTGCCAGCAGTTACAACACCGGGGAGCTGTTTTTT. Translating gives CASSYNTGELFF.

The chain recombines TRBV6-6 with TRBJ1-1; 9 bases map to TRBD1. The V gene's germline CDR1 is MNHNY and CDR2 SVGAGI (reference sequence). Germline trimming cut 5 bases from V and 3 bases from J; bases unmatched to any gene: 7. The CDR3 covers 15 residues. CDR3 nucleotides: TGTGCCAGCAGTACACAGGGGGCAGATTACACTGAAGCTTTCTTT. Translation gives CASSTQGADYTEAFF.

The chain links TRBV27 to TRBJ2-1, with TRBD1 matching over 8 bases. Trimming took 2 bases from V and 8 from J; bases not matched to a gene: 8. The CDR3 extends over 15 amino acids. Germline V gene lookup returns CDR1 MNHEY and CDR2 SMNVEV (reference sequence). This chain's CDR3 is CASSLRRTGWDEQFF. The CDR3 DNA reads TGTGCCAGCAGTTTACGCCGGACAGGGTGGGATGAGCAGTTCTTC.

V and J are TRBV11-2 and TRBJ2-3; 9 positions agree with TRBD1. The CDR3 spans 17 residues. J lost 1 base, V lost 5 bases, and 10 bases had no gene match. Germline loops: CDR1 SGHAT, CDR2 FQNNGV. DNA for the CDR3: TGTGCCAGCAGCCTCACCCGCCGGGACAGGGGCACAGATACGCAGTATTTT. Its protein is CASSLTRRDRGTDTQYF.

The chain combines TRBV6-5 with TRBJ2-7, with a tentative D call TRBD1 (6 bases). Germline V gene data show CDR1 as MNHEY and CDR2 as SVGAGI. The CDR3 totals 12 residues. V lost 8 bases and J 5 bases, leaving 13 bases between the germline ends. CDR3 loop: CASGGQTNEQYF. CDR3 nucleotides: TGTGCCAGCGGCGGACAGACGAACGAGCAGTACTTC.

The chain recombines TRBV30 with TRBJ2-2; 7 positions match TRBD1. V dropped 8 bases and J dropped 3; count of bases not matched to a gene: 6. The CDR3 has 13 residues. Per the germline V gene, CDR1 is GTSNPN and CDR2 is SVGIG (reference sequence). Here the CDR3 reads CAGHRGYTGELFF. CDR3 sequence (DNA): TGTGCCGGCCACAGGGGTTACACCGGGGAGCTGTTTTTT. The full variable domain, with the rest looked up from reference TRBV30 and TRBJ2-2, is SQTIHQWPATLVQPVGSPLSLECTVEGTSNPNLYWYRQAAGRGLQLLFYSVGIGQISSEVPQNLSASRPQDRQFILSSKKLLLSDSGFYLCAGHRGYTGELFFGEGSRLTVL.

This clone occurred a few times. The V gene is TRBV4-1, the J gene TRBJ1-2; 11 bases fit TRBD1. Per germline, CDR1 MGHRA and CDR2 YSYEKL. V shed 0 bases, J shed 6 bases, and the junction held 9 bases outside the gene matches. This CDR3 has 17 amino acids. The DNA of the CDR3 is TGCGCCAGCAGCCAAGAAGCCTGGACAGGGGGCGCAGATGGCTACACCTTC. It yields the protein CASSQEAWTGGADGYTF.

The J gene is TRBJ1-1, the V gene TRBV19; D is unresolved. The V gene lost 7 bases and the J gene lost 7 bases, with 4 bases spanning the gap. CDR3 size: 9 residues. In germline, CDR1 is LNHDA, CDR2 SQIVND (reference sequence). The CDR3 DNA is TGTGCCAGTATCTGTGAAGCTTTCTTT. Translation gives CASICEAFF. The full variable domain, completed using reference TRBV19 and TRBJ1-1, is DGGITQSPKYLFRKEGQNVTLSCEQNLNHDAMYWYRQDPGQGLRLIYYSQIVNDFQKGDIAEGYSVSREKKESFPLTVTSAQKNPTAFYLCASICEAFFGQGTRLTVV.

The V gene is TRBV27, the J gene TRBJ1-6; weak D call: TRBD1 (6 bases). CDR1 and CDR2 (germline): MNHEY, SMNVEV (reference sequence). V was cut by 6 bases and J by 0 bases, with 12 bases left in between. CDR3 length: 16 residues. CDR3 bases: TGTGCCAGCAGACAGGGTGCCTTCTCCTATAATTCACCCCTCCACTTT. Its translation: CASRQGAFSYNSPLHF.

J is TRBJ2-7 and V is TRBV6-2 or TRBV6-3; 7 bases are a match to TRBD1. The CDR3 spans 18 residues. The germline gives CDR1 MNHEY, CDR2 SVGEGT. V was clipped by 6 bases and J by 0 bases; unmatched bases: 17. The CDR3 is CASSPGTDNLVSSYEQYF. The CDR3 DNA reads as TGTGCCAGCAGCCCCGGGACAGATAATCTCGTTAGCTCCTACGAGCAGTACTTC.

This clone was counted once. The chain links TRBV27 to TRBJ2-3; D perhaps matches TRBD2 (5 bases). From germline, CDR1 is MNHEY and CDR2 SMNVEV (reference sequence). With 6 bases removed from V and 5 bases from J, the gap between germline ends came to 12 bases. The CDR3 runs to 13 residues. The DNA for the CDR3 is TGTGCCAGCAGCTTAATGGGGAGAGATACGCAGTATTTT. Translated: CASSLMGRDTQYF.

A few counts support this clone. This sequence joins TRBV11-2 and TRBJ2-7, with 8 bases identical to TRBD2. Germline V gene sequence: CDR1 SGHAT, CDR2 FQNNGV. V was pared by 5 bases and J by 2 bases, with 2 bases of the junction left unmatched. There are 13 residues in the CDR3. The CDR3 DNA sequence: TGTGCCAGCAGCCGTAGCGGGACCTACGAGCAGTACTTC. Its protein is CASSRSGTYEQYF.

The CDR3 DNA is TGTGCCAGCAGCCTACTCGGGTTGAAACTGTTTTTT. As protein: CASSLLGLKLFF. This chain uses TRBV3-1 (or the pseudogene TRBV3-2) with TRBJ1-4, with unresolved D. Deletions cut 4 bases from V and 11 bases from J, with 11 bases between. The germline CDR1 and CDR2 sequences are LGHDT and YNNKEL (reference sequence). CDR3 size: 12 residues.

This chain uses TRBV6-2 or TRBV6-3 with TRBJ1-5; 7 nucleotides match TRBD1. The CDR3 spans 14 residues. Germline loops: CDR1 MNHEY, CDR2 SVGEGT. The V segment lost 2 bases and the J segment 9 bases; nucleotides outside the gene matches: 7. This CDR3 is CASSYVQGGSPQHF. The CDR3 nucleotides are TGTGCCAGCAGTTACGTCCAGGGGGGCTCGCCCCAGCATTTT.

The CDR3 here is CATSGGTGVYQETQYF. CDR3 bases: TGTGCCACCAGTGGGGGCACAGGAGTTTACCAAGAGACCCAGTACTTC. V usage is TRBV24-1 and J usage is TRBJ2-5; D is possibly TRBD1 (5 bases). CDR1 is KGHDR and CDR2 is SFDVKD in the germline V gene. V was pared by 5 bases and J by 0 bases, with 15 bases between. This CDR3 has 16 residues.

This chain connects TRBV25-1 to TRBJ1-4, with TRBD1 matching 9 bases. V shed 4 bases and J 0 bases; nucleotides not matched to a gene: 3. Germline V gene sequence: CDR1 MGHDK, CDR2 SYGVNS. The CDR3 is 16 residues long. The CDR3 here is CASSGDREATNEKLFF. The CDR3 region has the DNA TGTGCCAGCAGTGGGGACAGGGAAGCAACTAATGAAAAACTGTTTTTT.

The chain joins TRBV6-6 to TRBJ2-7; D gene unclear. CDR3 length: 14 amino acids. Germline CDR1 is MNHNY and CDR2 is SVGAGI (reference sequence). Trimming cost V 5 bases and J 0 bases, with 11 bases left between them. The CDR3 reads CASSLERFSYEQYF. Written as DNA, the CDR3 is TGTGCCAGCAGTCTGGAGCGATTCTCCTACGAGCAGTACTTC.

V is TRBV5-1 and J is TRBJ2-2; D is unresolved. V was clipped by 6 bases and J by 2 bases, with 11 bases between them. The CDR3 has 14 amino acids. The germline gives CDR1 SGHRS, CDR2 YFSETQ. The CDR3: CASTNDGNTGELFF. The DNA of the CDR3 is TGCGCCAGCACCAACGACGGTAACACCGGGGAGCTGTTTTTT.

The gene calls are TRBV13 and TRBJ2-4; 9 nucleotides align to TRBD1. Germline CDR1 and CDR2: PRHDT and FYEKMQ (reference sequence). The CDR3 has 14 amino acids. The junction had 5 bases not matched to a gene; V was cut back by 4 bases and J by 7 bases. CDR3 nucleotides: TGTGCCAGCAGCTACGGACAGGGGTGGAACATTCAGTACTTC. It codes for CASSYGQGWNIQYF.

This clone was seen once. The CDR3 DNA reads as TGTGCCAGCAGCGTAGACCCCGAGGGGGGTGAGCAGTTCTTC. Translating it yields CASSVDPEGGEQFF. This chain connects TRBV9 to TRBJ2-1; D may be TRBD1 or TRBD2 (6 bases each). The CDR3 is 14 residues long. Looked up from germline, CDR1 is SGDLS and CDR2 is YYNGEE. Trimming pared 0 bases from V and 9 bases from J, leaving 13 bases between.

The CDR3 region is CASSQQRSSYEQYF. The CDR3 DNA reads TGTGCCAGCAGCCAGCAGCGGAGCTCCTACGAGCAGTACTTC. V gene TRBV14 combines with J gene TRBJ2-7, with D possibly matching TRBD2 (5 bases). The V end was cut by 3 bases, the J end by 0 bases, with 9 bases between. CDR3 length: 14 amino acids. Germline CDR1 and CDR2: SGHDN and FVKESK.